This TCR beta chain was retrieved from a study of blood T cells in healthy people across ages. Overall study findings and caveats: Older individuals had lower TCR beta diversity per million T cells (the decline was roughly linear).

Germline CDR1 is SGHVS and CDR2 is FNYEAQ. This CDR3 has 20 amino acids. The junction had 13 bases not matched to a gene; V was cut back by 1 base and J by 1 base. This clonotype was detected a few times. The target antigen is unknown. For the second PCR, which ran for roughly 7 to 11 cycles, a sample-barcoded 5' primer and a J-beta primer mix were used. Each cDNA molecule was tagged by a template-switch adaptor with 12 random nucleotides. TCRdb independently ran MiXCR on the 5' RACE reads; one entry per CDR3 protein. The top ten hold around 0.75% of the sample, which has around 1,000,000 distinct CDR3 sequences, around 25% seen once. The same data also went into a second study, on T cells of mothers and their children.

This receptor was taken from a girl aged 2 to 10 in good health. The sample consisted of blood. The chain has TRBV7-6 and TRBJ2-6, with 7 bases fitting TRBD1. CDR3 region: CASSLVRGDRDFSGANVLTF. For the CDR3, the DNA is TGTGCCAGCAGCTTAGTTCGGGGCGACAGGGATTTTTCTGGGGCCAACGTCCTGACTTTC.